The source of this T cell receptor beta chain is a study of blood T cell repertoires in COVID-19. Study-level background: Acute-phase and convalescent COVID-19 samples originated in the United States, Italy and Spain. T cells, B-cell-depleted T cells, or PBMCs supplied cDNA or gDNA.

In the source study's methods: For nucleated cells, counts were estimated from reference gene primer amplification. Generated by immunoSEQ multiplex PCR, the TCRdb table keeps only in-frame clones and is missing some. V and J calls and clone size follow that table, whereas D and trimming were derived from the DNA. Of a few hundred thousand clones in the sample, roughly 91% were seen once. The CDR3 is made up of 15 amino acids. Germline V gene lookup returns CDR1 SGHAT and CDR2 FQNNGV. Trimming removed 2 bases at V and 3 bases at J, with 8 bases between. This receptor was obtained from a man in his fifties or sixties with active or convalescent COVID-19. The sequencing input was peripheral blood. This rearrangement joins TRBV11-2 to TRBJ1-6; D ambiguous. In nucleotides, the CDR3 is TGTGCCAGCAGCTTATCCAACGGCTATAATTCACCCCTCCACTTT. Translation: CASSLSNGYNSPLHF.